Listed here is a single TCR beta chain. Expressed TCRB transcripts were sequenced because the isolated RNA had all been reverse transcribed beforehand. The method was immunoSEQ multiplex PCR; TCRdb's version includes in-frame clones alone and lacks a portion of them. In the table there are around 340,000 clones, 15% to 20% of which are singletons. The sample is drawn from a study of beta chain features in type 1 diabetes. Sorting gave populations that all exceeded 98% purity. The receptor's source is a woman aged 18 to 35 in good health. Material: naive CD4+ T cells from blood.

CDR3 DNA sequence: TGTGCCAGCAGCTCCCAGGGACAGGGGGCGGGGGAGCAGTACTTC. It is translated as CASSSQGQGAGEQYF. V is TRBV7-2 and J is TRBJ2-7, with TRBD1 matching over 12 bases. V lost 4 bases and J lost 7; bases outside the gene matches: 8. The CDR3 contains 15 residues. Germline V gives CDR1 SGHTA, CDR2 FQGNSA.